This passage covers 17 T cell receptor beta chains from one sample sequenced in a study of blood T cells in healthy people across ages. A second PCR, run for 7 to 11 cycles, used a sample-barcoded 5' primer plus a J-beta primer mix. TCRdb ran MiXCR on the 5' RACE reads and lists one entry per CDR3 protein. The sample yields more than 750,000 distinct CDR3 sequences, almost 30% seen once. Another study also made use of these data, one on T cells of mothers and their children.

The material sequenced was blood. These receptor sequences come from a woman in her thirties or forties in good health.

This clonotype was seen once. The V and J genes are TRBV9 and TRBJ2-7; 8 bases are shared with TRBD1. In germline, CDR1 is SGDLS, CDR2 YYNGEE. Trimming cost V 3 bases and J 3 bases; bases outside gene matches: 5. The CDR3 contains 14 residues. This chain's CDR3 is CASSEDDRGYEQYF. The DNA for the CDR3 is TGTGCCAGCAGCGAAGACGACAGGGGCTACGAGCAGTACTTC.

This clonotype was detected a few times. The V gene is TRBV7-3, the J gene TRBJ1-1; perhaps TRBD1 as D (6 bases). The CDR3 runs 13 residues. V shed 5 bases and J shed 8 bases, with 15 bases lying between them. Germline V CDR1 and CDR2: SGHTA, FQGTGA. CDR3 loop: CASSPLGAGEAFF. Written as DNA, the CDR3 is TGTGCCAGCAGCCCATTGGGGGCGGGGGAAGCTTTCTTT.

This clonotype came up many times. CDR3 nucleotide sequence: TGTGCCAGCAGCCCCGGGACAGGGGGACGAGTTATCTATGGCTACACCTTC. This codes for CASSPGTGGRVIYGYTF. J is TRBJ1-2 and V is TRBV12-3 or TRBV12-4; 11 bases fit TRBD1. The CDR3 is made up of 17 amino acids. The V gene end was trimmed by 6 bases and the J gene end by 4 bases; junction bases not matched to a gene: 13.

This clonotype was counted between two and nine times. The junction differs from germline at one of its ends, possibly a read error. The V and J genes are TRBV24-1 and TRBJ1-4; 9 bases line up with TRBD1. In germline, CDR1 is KGHDR, CDR2 SFDVKD. The length of the CDR3 is 16 residues. CDR3 coding DNA: TGTGTCACCAGCGAGGGACAGGGCTCAACTAATGAAAAACTGTTTTTT. Translated: CVTSEGQGSTNEKLFF.

J is TRBJ1-1 and V is TRBV20-1; TRBD1 aligns across 9 bases. Germline lookup yields CDR1 DFQATT and CDR2 SNEGSKA (reference sequence). After removal of 2 bases from V and 3 bases from J, the junction contained 13 bases not matched to a gene. The CDR3 is 17 amino acids. In DNA, the CDR3 is TGCAGTGCTAGATCAACAGGGGGCTTAGTATTGGACACTGAAGCTTTCTTT. Translation gives CSARSTGGLVLDTEAFF.

This clonotype has ten or more counts. The chain combines TRBV16 with TRBJ2-2; maybe TRBD1 (6 bases). Looked up from germline, CDR1 is KGHSY and CDR2 is FQNENV. The CDR3 loop spans 16 amino acids. Trimming pared 0 bases from V and 6 bases from J, leaving 14 bases between. This chain's CDR3 is CASSQSGTRISGELFF. In DNA, the CDR3 is TGTGCCAGCAGCCAATCGGGGACACGTATCTCCGGGGAGCTGTTTTTT.

The V call is TRBV3-1, the J call TRBJ1-2; a possible D gene is TRBD1 (6 bases). V dropped 4 bases and J dropped 2 bases, with 14 bases sitting between them. Germline V gene data show CDR1 as LGHDT and CDR2 as YNNKEL (reference sequence). The CDR3 consists of 15 residues. CDR3 amino acids: CASSLDGTRNYGYTF. CDR3 in DNA: TGTGCCAGCAGCCTCGATGGGACACGGAACTATGGCTACACCTTC.

The V and J genes are TRBV15 and TRBJ1-1; D unresolved. Trimming took 5 bases from V and 7 from J, leaving 11 bases between them. Germline loops: CDR1 LNHNV, CDR2 YYDKDF (reference sequence). The CDR3 has 12 residues. CDR3 coding DNA: TGTGCCACCAGCGACGAGTTGGGTGAAGCTTTCTTT. It specifies CATSDELGEAFF.

The table lists this clonotype with a few counts. The chain couples TRBV2 to TRBJ2-4; weak D call: TRBD2 (5 bases). Deletions cut 8 bases from V and 8 bases from J, with 10 bases between. The CDR3 length is 11 residues. Germline V lookup: CDR1 SNHLY, CDR2 FYNNEI. The CDR3 region has the DNA TGTGCCAGCGAGTGGCGGGACATTCAGTACTTC. Its protein product is CASEWRDIQYF. Full variable domain (missing parts from reference TRBV2 and TRBJ2-4): EPEVTQTPSHQVTQMGQEVILRCVPISNHLYFYWYRQILGQKVEFLVSFYNNEISEKSEIFDDQFSVERPDGSNFTLKIRSTKLEDSAMYFCASEWRDIQYFGAGTRLSVL.

The CDR3 is CASSPRFGTDTQYF. The CDR3 DNA sequence: TGCGCCAGCAGCCCCCGGTTTGGCACAGATACGCAGTATTTT. V gene TRBV5-1 combines with J gene TRBJ2-3; D call uncertain. Between the trimmed V and J ends, which lost 4 bases and 1 base, there was a span of 10 bases. Germline loops: CDR1 SGHRS, CDR2 YFSETQ. This CDR3 is built from 14 residues.

This clonotype was found once. The CDR3 DNA reads TGTGCCAGTAGTCCAAGGAGGGCGGGGGGCATAAATGGGGCCAACGTCCTGACTTTC. Translation gives CASSPRRAGGINGANVLTF. The V and J genes are TRBV19 and TRBJ2-6; 8 bases map to TRBD2. The CDR3 is made up of 19 amino acids. CDR1 is LNHDA and CDR2 is SQIVND in the germline V gene (reference sequence). J lost 3 bases, V lost 5 bases, and 15 bases had no gene match. Full variable domain (outside the CDR3, taken from reference TRBV19 and TRBJ2-6): DGGITQSPKYLFRKEGQNVTLSCEQNLNHDAMYWYRQDPGQGLRLIYYSQIVNDFQKGDIAEGYSVSREKKESFPLTVTSAQKNPTAFYLCASSPRRAGGINGANVLTFGAGSRLTVL.

J is TRBJ1-1 and V is TRBV4-3; D is uncertain. Per the germline V gene, CDR1 is LGHNA and CDR2 is YSLEER. V was cut by 1 base and J by 1 base, with 10 bases left in between. The CDR3 spans 15 residues. Written as DNA, the CDR3 is TGCGCCAGCAGCCAAGGGTTACAGACGAACACTGAAGCTTTCTTT. This gives the protein CASSQGLQTNTEAFF.

This clonotype was recorded once. The V call is TRBV28, the J call TRBJ2-2; D may be TRBD1 (6 bases). CDR3 length: 15 residues. The germline gives CDR1 MDHEN, CDR2 SYDVKM. V was shortened by 6 bases and J by 6 bases, with 17 bases between the two germline ends. The CDR3 DNA is TGTGCCAGCAGGATTCAGGGGCAAGTGGCCGGGGAGCTGTTTTTT. It codes for CASRIQGQVAGELFF.

This clonotype was seen repeatedly, ten times or more. The chain uses TRBV7-3 and TRBJ2-5; D ambiguous. The V gene lost 1 base and the J gene lost 5 bases, with 5 bases spanning the gap. This CDR3 is 12 amino acids long. Germline V CDR1 and CDR2: SGHTA, FQGTGA. The chain's CDR3 is CASSLNGETQYF. The CDR3 nucleotides read TGTGCCAGCAGCTTAAACGGGGAGACCCAGTACTTC.

In regard to this clonotype: A clone one base away is much larger, so this may be a read error. The chain carries TRBV20-1 and TRBJ2-1, with TRBD2 identical over 7 bases. The CDR3 sequence is 12 residues long. Germline lookup yields CDR1 DFQATT and CDR2 SNEGSKA (reference sequence). The CDR3 DNA reads as TGCAGGGCTGGGAGGGCCAGCGATGAGCAGTTCTTC. This sequence encodes CRAGRASDEQFF.

This clonotype was picked up many times. The gene calls are TRBV7-9 and TRBJ1-4; D remains ambiguous. CDR1 is SEHNR, CDR2 FQNEAQ, per germline (reference sequence). Trimming took 3 bases from V and 0 from J, leaving 8 bases between them. The CDR3 spans 15 residues. CDR3 protein: CASSLFVATNEKLFF. The CDR3, as DNA: TGTGCCAGCAGCTTGTTTGTTGCAACTAATGAAAAACTGTTTTTT.

With respect to this clonotype: It may be a read error: a sequence one base away is much more abundant. The chain recombines TRBV7-2 with TRBJ1-6; D perhaps matches TRBD1 (6 bases). Trimming removed 3 bases at V and 7 bases at J, with 13 bases between. There are 15 residues in the CDR3. From germline, CDR1 is SGHTA and CDR2 FQGNSA. The chain's CDR3 is CASSLYAGENSPLHF. In DNA form, the CDR3 reads TGTGCCAGCAGCTTGTACGCAGGGGAAAATTCACCCCTCCACTTT.